Presented here are 27 T cell receptor beta chains from one specimen sequenced in a study of cytomegalovirus exposure and HLA in healthy donors. Libraries were prepared by immunoSEQ multiplex PCR; TCRdb keeps only in-frame clonotypes and omits some of them. The table has roughly 330,000 clones, 87% seen once; the top ten hold approximately 1.1%. The sample consisted of PBMCs. The receptors derive from a young woman in good health and CMV-seropositive.

This chain uses TRBV9 with TRBJ1-2, with 9 bases matching TRBD1. V was pared by 3 bases and J by 3 bases, with 6 bases of the junction left unmatched. The CDR3 sequence is 15 residues long. The germline V gene has CDR1 SGDLS and CDR2 YYNGEE. CDR3 nucleotide sequence: TGTGCCAGCAGCGACAGGGGGCGCGGTGACTATGGCTACACCTTC. Translating gives CASSDRGRGDYGYTF.

The chain employs TRBV27 and TRBJ2-1, with 7 bases that match TRBD1. The CDR3 runs to 15 residues. In germline, CDR1 is MNHEY, CDR2 SMNVEV (reference sequence). The V and J ends lost 2 bases and 10 bases, in that order; junction bases with no gene match: 11. The CDR3 sequence: CASSLVTGAPGEQFF. The CDR3 DNA reads TGTGCCAGCAGTTTAGTTACAGGGGCCCCCGGAGAGCAGTTCTTC.

The chain has TRBV18 and TRBJ2-7, with D hard to call. CDR1 is KGHSH, CDR2 LQKENI, per germline. The CDR3 sequence is 14 residues long. Deletions cut 1 base from V and 2 bases from J, with 9 bases between. The CDR3 DNA follows: TGTGCCAGCTCACCACAGGTCGGCCCCTACGAGCAGTACTTC. Amino acid sequence: CASSPQVGPYEQYF.

This rearrangement joins TRBV4-1 to TRBJ1-1, with TRBD1 matching 7 bases. Trimming at V came to 3 bases and at J to 4 bases, leaving 8 bases not matched to a gene. Per germline, CDR1 MGHRA and CDR2 YSYEKL. The CDR3 has 15 residues. Written as DNA, the CDR3 is TGCGCCAGCAGCCAGCTAGACAGGGATGGCACTGAAGCTTTCTTT. This encodes CASSQLDRDGTEAFF.

This chain connects TRBV28 to TRBJ2-5, with 10 positions matching TRBD2. V trimming: 5 bases; J trimming: 5 bases; junction bases outside the gene matches: 11. CDR1 MDHEN and CDR2 SYDVKM come from the germline V gene. This CDR3 spans 16 amino acids. CDR3 loop: CASSSRLAGLGETQYF. CDR3 bases: TGTGCCAGCAGTAGCAGACTAGCGGGTCTGGGTGAGACCCAGTACTTC.

This clone is judged large (0.1 to 1%). The genes are TRBV6-1 and TRBJ2-2, with D possibly being TRBD2 (5 bases). Germline V gene lookup returns CDR1 MNHNS and CDR2 SASEGT. The V and J ends lost 4 bases and 4 bases respectively, with 13 bases between them. The CDR3 loop spans 15 amino acids. The DNA of the CDR3 is TGTGCCAGCAGTGTAAGTAGCGAGTTCACCGGGGAGCTGTTTTTT. It yields the protein CASSVSSEFTGELFF.

This clone was seen a few times. V and J are TRBV28 and TRBJ1-5; 9 nucleotides match TRBD1. CDR3 length: 16 amino acids. Trimming took 6 bases from V and 2 from J; bases not matched to a gene: 8. CDR1 and CDR2 (germline): MDHEN, SYDVKM. The CDR3 nucleotides read TGTGCCAGCAGGGACACAGGGGGCCTTGGCAATCAGCCCCAGCATTTT. The encoded protein is CASRDTGGLGNQPQHF.

The chain uses TRBV5-1 and TRBJ2-5; D is perhaps TRBD1 or TRBD2 (5 bases each). There are 16 residues in the CDR3. Germline loops: CDR1 SGHRS, CDR2 YFSETQ. V was cut by 0 bases and J by 2 bases, with 14 bases left in between. The CDR3 loop reads CASSLGGSWGQETQYF. CDR3 in DNA: TGCGCCAGCAGCTTGGGAGGGAGCTGGGGGCAAGAGACCCAGTACTTC.

The chain recombines TRBV28 with TRBJ2-7; 8 bases fit TRBD2. The CDR3 totals 18 residues. The germline gives CDR1 MDHEN, CDR2 SYDVKM. Losses at the gene ends were 5 bases for V and 4 bases for J; bases not matched to a gene: 19. The chain's CDR3 is CASSPPKGRAGGRYEQYF. The CDR3 DNA follows: TGTGCCAGCAGTCCTCCTAAGGGGCGTGCGGGAGGCCGGTACGAGCAGTACTTC.

CDR3 residues: CSVEWTGGGEQYF. For the CDR3, the DNA is TGCAGCGTTGAATGGACAGGGGGCGGCGAGCAGTACTTC. The V and J genes are TRBV29-1 and TRBJ2-7; 11 bases align to TRBD1. The V gene's germline CDR1 is SQVTM and CDR2 ANQGSEA. Unmatched junction bases numbered 3, after V lost 2 bases and J lost 6 bases. The CDR3 sequence is 13 residues long.

The table lists this clone with a few counts. The V gene is TRBV7-9, the J gene TRBJ1-5; 7 positions agree with TRBD1. V lost 4 bases and J lost 0; bases outside the gene matches: 9. CDR3 length equals 17 residues. The germline V gene encodes CDR1 SEHNR and CDR2 FQNEAQ (reference sequence). The CDR3 reads CASSSIGTAHSNQPQHF. The CDR3 region has the DNA TGTGCCAGCAGCTCGATCGGGACAGCACATAGCAATCAGCCCCAGCATTTT.

The chain carries TRBV30 and TRBJ1-2; a weak D match, TRBD1 (6 bases). CDR1 and CDR2 (germline): GTSNPN, SVGIG (reference sequence). Trimming took 2 bases from V and 0 from J, leaving 10 bases between them. CDR3 size: 14 residues. The CDR3 loop reads CAWSTDSSNYGYTF. The CDR3, as DNA: TGTGCCTGGAGTACGGACAGTTCTAACTATGGCTACACCTTC.

The J gene is TRBJ2-5, the V gene TRBV4-2, with 10 bases that match TRBD2. CDR3 length: 16 residues. The ends lost 0 bases at V and 2 bases at J; junction bases unmatched: 3. Germline CDR1 LGHNA, CDR2 YNFKEQ. The CDR3 protein is CASSQDGLAAQETQYF. The DNA for the CDR3 is TGTGCCAGCAGCCAAGATGGACTAGCGGCACAAGAGACCCAGTACTTC.

The CDR3 protein is CASSAPGAKNIQYF. The CDR3 region has the DNA TGTGCCAGCAGTGCCCCGGGCGCTAAAAACATTCAGTACTTC. The chain employs TRBV6-5 and TRBJ2-4; D remains unclear. V was shortened by 5 bases and J by 4 bases, with 12 bases between the two germline ends. In germline, CDR1 is MNHEY, CDR2 SVGAGI. This CDR3 is built from 14 residues.

This rearrangement joins TRBV13 to TRBJ2-1; 10 bases match TRBD2. J lost 12 bases, V lost 5 bases, and 4 bases had no gene match. CDR1 PRHDT and CDR2 FYEKMQ come from the germline V gene (reference sequence). CDR3 size: 12 residues. This chain's CDR3 is CASSGRTSGQFF. The CDR3 DNA is TGTGCCAGCAGCGGCCGGACTAGCGGGCAGTTCTTC. Drawing the rest from reference TRBV13 and TRBJ2-1, the complete variable domain is AAGVIQSPRHLIKEKRETATLKCYPIPRHDTVYWYQQGPGQDPQFLISFYEKMQSDKGSIPDRFSAQQFSDYHSELNMSSLELGDSALYFCASSGRTSGQFFGPGTRLTVL.

The chain links TRBV29-1 to TRBJ2-1; TRBD2 agrees at 14 bases. J gave up 8 bases and V 6 bases, and 3 bases lay outside the gene matches. The CDR3 is made up of 13 amino acids. The V gene's germline CDR1 is SQVTM and CDR2 ANQGSEA. CDR3 nucleotide sequence: TGCAGCGTGACTAGCGGGGGGGGCGATGAGCAGTTCTTC. It encodes CSVTSGGGDEQFF.

This rearrangement joins TRBV4-3 to TRBJ2-2; TRBD2 matches at 9 bases. The CDR3 extends over 19 amino acids. Trimming removed 4 bases from V and 2 bases from J; junction bases left unmatched: 14. Germline CDR1 LGHNA, CDR2 YSLEER. CDR3 region: CASSLRLVAGVPNTGELFF. For the CDR3, the DNA is TGCGCCAGCAGCCTCCGATTAGTAGCGGGGGTTCCTAACACCGGGGAGCTGTTTTTT.

The chain has TRBV4-1 and TRBJ1-4; 7 bases match TRBD1. V was clipped by 1 base and J by 5 bases; unmatched bases: 4. From germline, CDR1 is MGHRA and CDR2 YSYEKL. CDR3 length: 15 residues. The CDR3 DNA follows: TGCGCCAGCAGCCAAGTTTCAGGGGGAAATGAAAAACTGTTTTTT. Its translation: CASSQVSGGNEKLFF.

This chain uses TRBV7-2 with TRBJ1-1; possibly TRBD1 for D (6 bases). There are 17 residues in the CDR3. Deletions cut 3 bases from V and 2 bases from J, with 19 bases between. Germline V CDR1 and CDR2: SGHTA, FQGNSA. Here the CDR3 DNA reads TGTGCCAGCAGCTTGGGGGCTACAGTCGCATCCAACACTGAAGCTTTCTTT. It encodes CASSLGATVASNTEAFF.

Of note for this clone: In the same sample, other DNA sequences code for this CDR3. V gene TRBV9 combines with J gene TRBJ1-2, with unresolved D. Per germline, CDR1 SGDLS and CDR2 YYNGEE. CDR3 length equals 12 residues. V was trimmed by 3 bases and J by 5 bases, leaving 8 bases between them. CDR3: CASSGTIYGYTF. The CDR3 coding sequence is TGTGCCAGCAGCGGGACGATTTATGGCTACACCTTC.

The chain recombines TRBV7-2 with TRBJ2-7; unclear D gene. The ends were cut back, 4 bases at V and 4 bases at J, with 5 bases in the middle. CDR3 length: 11 residues. The germline CDR1 and CDR2 sequences are SGHTA and FQGNSA. CDR3 bases: TGTGCCAGCAGCTCCCCATACGAGCAGTACTTC. Encoded protein: CASSSPYEQYF. Using reference TRBV7-2 and TRBJ2-7 for the parts outside the CDR3, the full variable domain is GAGVSQSPSNKVTEKGKDVELRCDPISGHTALYWYRQSLGQGLEFLIYFQGNSAPDKSGLPSDRFSAERTGGSVSTLTIQRTQQEDSAVYLCASSSPYEQYFGPGTRLTVT.

The chain combines TRBV2 with TRBJ2-3; TRBD2 might be the D (6 bases). V shed 10 bases and J shed 0 bases, with 11 bases lying between them. CDR3 length equals 13 residues. CDR1 and CDR2 (germline): SNHLY, FYNNEI. CDR3 sequence reads: CATGGESTDTQYF. The CDR3 DNA reads as TGTGCCACCGGCGGGGAGAGCACAGATACGCAGTATTTT.

The CDR3 DNA follows: TGTGCCAGCAGCGATCCGGTCCATCCATACGAGCAGTACTTC. This gives the protein CASSDPVHPYEQYF. The V call is TRBV9, the J call TRBJ2-7; D ambiguous. The germline V gene has CDR1 SGDLS and CDR2 YYNGEE. The CDR3 covers 14 residues. The V end was cut by 3 bases, the J end by 4 bases, with 14 bases between.

The V and J genes are TRBV6-1 and TRBJ1-2; the D gene is possibly TRBD1 (5 bases). This CDR3 has 12 residues. V was clipped by 5 bases and J by 4 bases, with 8 bases between them. The germline gives CDR1 MNHNS, CDR2 SASEGT. The CDR3 loop reads CASSPGLYGYTF. CDR3 nucleotide sequence: TGTGCCAGCAGTCCGGGACTCTATGGCTACACCTTC.

V is TRBV9 and J is TRBJ1-4; D not resolved. CDR1 and CDR2 (germline): SGDLS, YYNGEE. Deletions cut 0 bases from V and 6 bases from J, with 9 bases between. CDR3 length: 14 amino acids. The CDR3 DNA reads as TGTGCCAGCAGCGTAGTTTCTACGGATGAAAAACTGTTTTTT. This gives the protein CASSVVSTDEKLFF. The whole variable domain, filled in from reference TRBV9 and TRBJ1-4, reads DSGVTQTPKHLITATGQRVTLRCSPRSGDLSVYWYQQSLDQGLQFLIQYYNGEERAKGNILERFSAQQFPDLHSELNLSSLELGDSALYFCASSVVSTDEKLFFGSGTQLSVL.

The V and J genes are TRBV19 and TRBJ1-2; the D is unclear. Germline V gene lookup returns CDR1 LNHDA and CDR2 SQIVND (reference sequence). The CDR3 has 15 amino acids. V was cut by 8 bases and J by 4 bases, with 20 bases left in between. The CDR3 coding sequence is TGTGCCAGTGTTCCCGCCGGACGGACCACCTATGGCTACACCTTC. Amino acids: CASVPAGRTTYGYTF.

The J gene is TRBJ2-4, the V gene TRBV7-2; tentatively, D is TRBD2 (6 bases). The CDR3 runs to 15 residues. Trimming took off 3 bases at V and 8 bases at J, with 17 bases between the two ends. The germline V gene encodes CDR1 SGHTA and CDR2 FQGNSA. The CDR3 spells CASSFTAGWSDIQYF. The CDR3 DNA follows: TGTGCCAGCAGCTTCACAGCGGGTTGGAGCGACATTCAGTACTTC.